This T cell receptor beta chain was recorded in a study of response to subunit inactivated influenza vaccine. Findings and caveats of the study: Researchers suggested that each seasonal influenza vaccination recruits few new T cells.

Turning to this clonotype: Antigen specificity is unknown.

Trimming removed 0 bases at V and 5 bases at J, with 16 bases between. CDR3 length equals 17 residues. Per the germline V gene, CDR1 is WSHSY and CDR2 is SAAADI. TCRdb ran MiXCR on the RT-PCR reads and lists one entry per CDR3 protein. This sample has about 180,000 distinct CDR3 sequences, with approximately 8.7% found just once. This sequence was found in a man aged 50-59 years who received an inactivated influenza vaccine. The chain combines TRBV10-2 with TRBJ1-4; no firm D call. Here the sequenced sample was non-naive T cells sorted from PBMCs, taken on the day of vaccination. The CDR3 spells CASSESKGGIGNEKLFF. As DNA, the CDR3 is TGCGCCAGCAGTGAGTCGAAAGGAGGGATCGGAAATGAAAAACTGTTTTTT.